Listed below are T cell receptor beta chains from one sample, sequenced in a study of cytomegalovirus exposure and HLA in healthy donors. The table came from immunoSEQ multiplex PCR; TCRdb's copy has only in-frame clones and leaves some out. The sample contains about 210,000 clones, roughly 80% of which appear only once. The sequencing input was PBMCs. These receptors all stem from a man aged 40-49 years in good health and CMV-seropositive. Both conserved end residues are part of each CDR3. The D gene is left open where the match is weak. Rows give clone size only sometimes, using once, few, many, or a class for an expanded clone.

v_call,j_call,d_call,clone_size,cdr3_aa,cdr3_nt
TRBV19,TRBJ2-4,.,once,CASSISVREQNIQYF,TGTGCCAGTAGTATAAGCGTGCGGGAACAAAACATTCAGTACTTC
TRBV4-3,TRBJ1-1,.,.,CASSQVSGTEAFF,TGCGCCAGCAGCCAAGTGAGCGGCACTGAAGCTTTCTTT
TRBV10-3,TRBJ2-1,.,.,CAISESGSSYNEQFF,TGTGCCATCAGTGAGTCCGGGAGCTCCTACAATGAGCAGTTCTTC
TRBV7-2,TRBJ2-7,.,.,CASSLDLGAYEQYF,TGTGCCAGCAGCTTAGATCTCGGGGCCTACGAGCAGTACTTC
TRBV6-1,TRBJ2-5,.,.,CASSPGLVGTQYF,TGTGCCAGCAGTCCGGGACTCGTCGGGACCCAGTACTTC
TRBV5-1,TRBJ2-1,TRBD1,.,CASRTGDRGNDEQFF,TGCGCCAGCAGGACCGGGGACAGGGGTAACGATGAGCAGTTCTTC
TRBV29-1,TRBJ2-2,.,.,CSVKGDKDAGELFF,TGCAGCGTGAAAGGGGACAAAGACGCCGGGGAGCTGTTTTTT
TRBV5-8,TRBJ2-1,TRBD1,.,CASSRGQGIGNEQFF,TGTGCCAGCAGCCGGGGACAGGGGATCGGCAATGAGCAGTTCTTC
TRBV19,TRBJ1-2,TRBD1,few,CASSTGQISYGYTF,TGTGCCAGTAGTACGGGACAGATCAGCTATGGCTACACCTTC
TRBV7-6,TRBJ2-5,TRBD2,once,CASSRDPSGKETQYF,TGTGCCAGCAGCCGAGACCCCAGCGGGAAGGAGACCCAGTACTTC
TRBV19,TRBJ1-1,.,.,CASTSVGEGGTEAFF,TGTGCCAGTACCTCCGTAGGGGAGGGTGGTACTGAAGCTTTCTTT
TRBV10-1,TRBJ2-5,.,.,CASSESTEKKTQYF,TGCGCCAGCAGTGAGTCGACAGAGAAAAAGACCCAGTACTTC
TRBV6-1,TRBJ1-2,.,.,CASSSRELYGYTF,TGTGCCAGCAGTTCGCGCGAACTCTATGGCTACACCTTC
TRBV6-5,TRBJ1-1,.,few,CASSYFYEAFF,TGTGCCAGCAGTTACTTCTATGAAGCTTTCTTT
TRBV7-3,TRBJ2-3,.,.,CASSSFGRGSDTQYF,TGTGCCAGCAGCTCCTTTGGGAGGGGGTCAGATACGCAGTATTTT
TRBV10-3,TRBJ2-7,TRBD1,.,CAISGVDGTGGSYEQYF,TGTGCCATCAGTGGGGTAGATGGGACAGGGGGCTCCTACGAGCAGTACTTC
TRBV4-2,TRBJ1-6,.,.,CASSQGSDGYNSPLHF,TGTGCCAGCAGCCAGGGGAGCGACGGGTATAATTCACCCCTCCACTTT
TRBV27,TRBJ1-6,.,.,CASSLAPVQRPYNSPLHF,TGTGCCAGCAGTTTAGCACCGGTACAGAGACCCTATAATTCACCCCTCCACTTT
TRBV19,TRBJ2-1,TRBD2,.,CASSSSGRATYNEQFF,TGTGCCAGTAGTAGTAGCGGGAGGGCCACCTACAATGAGCAGTTCTTC
TRBV5-4,TRBJ1-4,TRBD1,.,CASSLTGVGEKLFF,TGTGCCAGCAGCTTGACAGGGGTCGGGGAAAAACTGTTTTTT
TRBV28,TRBJ2-3,TRBD2,.,CASSLFAKGRDTDTQYF,TGTGCCAGCAGTTTATTCGCGAAGGGGAGGGACACAGATACGCAGTATTTT
TRBV9,TRBJ2-2,TRBD2,.,CASSPHRVVAGGPAGELFF,TGTGCCAGCAGCCCACACCGAGTGGTAGCGGGAGGGCCGGCCGGGGAGCTGTTTTTT
TRBV27,TRBJ1-1,.,few,CASSTSGVTEAFF,TGTGCCAGCAGTACTTCAGGGGTCACTGAAGCTTTCTTT
TRBV25-1,TRBJ1-6,TRBD1,.,CASSEYGTAVDNSPLHF,TGTGCCAGCAGTGAATACGGGACAGCCGTAGATAATTCACCCCTCCACTTT
TRBV6-1,TRBJ2-2,TRBD1,.,CASRTGYDSTGELFF,TGTGCCAGCAGGACAGGGTATGATTCCACCGGGGAGCTGTTTTTT
TRBV6-4,TRBJ2-7,.,.,CASSPHPGSGYEQYF,TGTGCCAGCAGCCCTCATCCAGGGTCTGGCTACGAGCAGTACTTC
TRBV18,TRBJ1-3,.,.,CASSPSGIESGNTIYF,TGTGCCAGCTCACCCTCCGGGATAGAATCTGGAAACACCATATATTTT
TRBV6-6,TRBJ1-5,.,once,CASSGGSSNQPQHF,TGTGCCAGCAGCGGCGGGAGTAGCAATCAGCCCCAGCATTTT
TRBV5-1,TRBJ2-1,TRBD1,.,CASSLGTGRVDEQFF,TGCGCCAGCAGCTTAGGGACAGGAAGGGTTGATGAGCAGTTCTTC
TRBV5-1,TRBJ2-3,TRBD2,.,CASSPIAGGADTQYF,TGCGCCAGCAGCCCTATAGCGGGAGGGGCAGATACGCAGTATTTT
TRBV19,TRBJ1-5,TRBD1,.,CASSIGQGAKGQPQHF,TGTGCCAGTAGTATAGGGCAGGGGGCGAAGGGACAGCCCCAGCATTTT
TRBV11-2,TRBJ2-7,TRBD2,.,CASSLAGTSGYEQYF,TGTGCCAGCAGCTTAGCCGGGACTAGCGGTTACGAGCAGTACTTC
TRBV5-8,TRBJ2-7,TRBD2,few,CASSIGLAGEQYF,TGTGCCAGCAGCATTGGACTAGCCGGCGAGCAGTACTTC
TRBV2,TRBJ2-7,TRBD2,.,CASSQRGDGYEQYF,TGTGCCAGCAGCCAGCGGGGGGATGGCTACGAGCAGTACTTC
TRBV12-5,TRBJ2-1,.,.,CASGWGSSSYNEQFF,TGTGCTAGTGGTTGGGGCTCCAGCTCCTACAATGAGCAGTTCTTC
TRBV6-1,TRBJ2-5,TRBD2,.,CASSVDGGGTHNLHQETQYF,TGTGCCAGCAGTGTCGACGGGGGGGGGACCCATAACCTCCACCAAGAGACCCAGTACTTC
TRBV28,TRBJ2-7,TRBD2,.,CASSPPGAGSSYEQYF,TGTGCCAGCAGCCCGCCTGGAGCGGGGAGCTCCTACGAGCAGTACTTC
TRBV6-1,TRBJ1-1,.,.,CASSETWDTEAFF,TGTGCCAGCAGTGAGACTTGGGACACTGAAGCTTTCTTT
TRBV7-2,TRBJ2-3,.,.,CASSFLSSTDTQYF,TGTGCCAGCAGCTTTTTATCTAGCACAGATACGCAGTATTTT
TRBV7-2,TRBJ2-7,.,.,CASSATLAGLQYF,TGTGCCAGCAGCGCCACTCTCGCGGGCCTTCAGTACTTC
TRBV5-4,TRBJ2-5,.,.,CASSWPQETQYF,TGTGCCAGCAGCTGGCCCCAAGAGACCCAGTACTTC
TRBV4-2,TRBJ2-1,TRBD2,.,CASSPYGGLAGPYNEQFF,TGTGCCAGCAGCCCCTACGGGGGACTAGCGGGGCCCTACAATGAGCAGTTCTTC